This TCR beta chain was sequenced during a study of follicular helper T cells after annual influenza vaccination. The study, taken as a whole, reports: Just roughly 9-22% of cells analyzed had recovered productive TCRB sequences.

Comments on this clone: The antigen is unknown.

The CDR3 runs 15 residues. V was pared by 1 base and J by 10 bases, with 14 bases between. Germline loops: CDR1 SNHLY, CDR2 FYNNEI. Here immunoSEQ multiplex PCR was the method, and the copy in TCRdb shows in-frame clones only, minus some. In the table there are about 14,000 clones, nearly 80% of which are singletons. Time point defined: 2015-2016 season, pre-vaccination. This material consisted of CXCR5- memory CD4+ T cells sorted from blood, taken on the day of influenza vaccination. This chain connects TRBV2 to TRBJ1-6; no clear D. The origin of this receptor is an adult who received the influenza vaccine. CDR3 DNA: TGTGCCAGCAGTGAAGAGGGCTTTTCGGGGTCACCCCTCCACTTT. Translated: CASSEEGFSGSPLHF.